The 7 T cell receptor beta chains given below trace back to one sample, sequenced in a study of T cell repertoires in cytomegalovirus infection. Their specific antigens are unknown. TCRdb processed the reads anew with MiXCR; each CDR3 protein has one entry. This sample has some 130,000 distinct CDR3 sequences, with around 32% found just once. The source was CD8+ T cells from cultured PBMCs, collected from culture after CMV antigen stimulation. The receptors were sampled from a human donor in good health (CMV status not recorded). Some clones in this sample may be carry-over from other donors' samples.

This chain joins TRBV20-1 and TRBJ2-5; TRBD2 agrees at 10 bases. The CDR3 sequence is 16 residues long. Germline V gene lookup returns CDR1 DFQATT and CDR2 SNEGSKA (reference sequence). Trimming at V came to 2 bases and at J to 5 bases, leaving 11 bases not matched to a gene. This CDR3 reads CSARPMGLAGDETQYF. In nucleotides, the CDR3 is TGCAGTGCTAGACCGATGGGGCTAGCGGGGGATGAGACCCAGTACTTC.

The V gene is TRBV11-2, the J gene TRBJ2-5; D unclear. V was clipped by 2 bases and J by 2 bases, with 3 bases between them. The CDR3 is 12 residues long. The V gene's germline CDR1 is SGHAT and CDR2 FQNNGV. The CDR3 loop is CASSLRQETQYF. CDR3 in DNA: TGTGCCAGCAGCTTAAGGCAAGAGACCCAGTACTTC.

This clonotype came up a few times. The chain carries TRBV27 and TRBJ1-1, with unresolved D. V was cut by 4 bases and J by 0 bases, with 9 bases left in between. The length of the CDR3 is 14 residues. Germline CDR1 reads MNHEY; CDR2 reads SMNVEV (reference sequence). The CDR3 DNA follows: TGTGCCAGCAGTTCGTGGGAGATGAACACTGAAGCTTTCTTT. This codes for CASSSWEMNTEAFF.

This chain links TRBV7-9 with TRBJ2-3; no firm D call. Trimming cost V 5 bases and J 6 bases, with 15 bases left between them. The germline V gene encodes CDR1 SEHNR and CDR2 FQNEAQ (reference sequence). CDR3 length: 14 residues. CDR3: CASSPPSNPDTQYF. The CDR3 coding sequence is TGTGCCAGCAGCCCCCCCTCGAATCCGGATACGCAGTATTTT.

This clonotype was counted many times. This chain links TRBV2 with TRBJ1-1; D is undetermined. V dropped 2 bases and J dropped 2 bases, with 9 bases sitting between them. Looked up from germline, CDR1 is SNHLY and CDR2 is FYNNEI. The CDR3 contains 14 residues. CDR3 protein: CASSETAGNTEAFF. The DNA for the CDR3 is TGTGCCAGCAGTGAAACGGCGGGTAACACTGAAGCTTTCTTT.

The chain joins TRBV9 to TRBJ2-7; 7 nucleotides line up with TRBD2. V shed 3 bases and J 7 bases; nucleotides not matched to a gene: 16. The CDR3 extends over 16 amino acids. The germline V gene encodes CDR1 SGDLS and CDR2 YYNGEE. The CDR3 nucleotides are TGTGCCAGCAGCGACTCTCTTAGCGGGCTTCCGGGGGAGCAGTACTTC. Translation gives CASSDSLSGLPGEQYF.

The rearrangement uses TRBV12-3 or TRBV12-4 and TRBJ2-6; no definite D call. The CDR3 is 17 amino acids. The V end lost 5 bases, the J end lost 0 bases, and 14 bases lay between the germline ends. Here the CDR3 DNA reads TGTGCCAGCAGTAGCCCCGACGGCCGCTCTGGGGCCAACGTCCTGACTTTC. This codes for CASSSPDGRSGANVLTF.